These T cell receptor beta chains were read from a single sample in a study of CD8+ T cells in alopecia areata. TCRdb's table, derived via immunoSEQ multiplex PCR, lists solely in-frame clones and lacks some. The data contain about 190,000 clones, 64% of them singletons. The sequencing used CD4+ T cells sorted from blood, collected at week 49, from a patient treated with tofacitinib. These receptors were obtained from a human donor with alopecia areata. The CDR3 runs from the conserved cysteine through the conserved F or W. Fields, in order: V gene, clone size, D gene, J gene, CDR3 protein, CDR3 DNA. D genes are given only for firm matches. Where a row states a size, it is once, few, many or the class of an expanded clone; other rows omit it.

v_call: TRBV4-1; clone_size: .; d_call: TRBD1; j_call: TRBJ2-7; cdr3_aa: CASSREGARTYEQYF; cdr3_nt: TGCGCCAGCAGCCGAGAGGGGGCCAGGACCTACGAGCAGTACTTC
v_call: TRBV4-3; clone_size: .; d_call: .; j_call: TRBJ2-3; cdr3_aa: CASSQDWSSRSTDTQYF; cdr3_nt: TGCGCCAGCAGCCAAGATTGGTCGAGCCGTAGCACAGATACGCAGTATTTT
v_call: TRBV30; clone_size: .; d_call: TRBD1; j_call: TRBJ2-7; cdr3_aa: CAWRPEATGGVYF; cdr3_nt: TGTGCCTGGAGGCCGGAGGCGACAGGGGGGGTCTACTTC
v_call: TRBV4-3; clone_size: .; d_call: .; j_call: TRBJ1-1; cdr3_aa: CASSQVGFGGSTEAFF; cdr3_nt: TGCGCCAGCAGCCAAGTCGGCTTCGGTGGCAGCACTGAAGCTTTCTTT
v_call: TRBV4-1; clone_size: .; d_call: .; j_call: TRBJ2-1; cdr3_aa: CASKETGAYNEQFF; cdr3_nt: TGCGCCAGCAAAGAGACAGGTGCCTACAATGAGCAGTTCTTC
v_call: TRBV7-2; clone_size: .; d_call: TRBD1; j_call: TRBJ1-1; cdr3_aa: CASSSGTADTEAFF; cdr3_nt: TGTGCCAGCAGCTCGGGGACAGCGGACACTGAAGCTTTCTTT
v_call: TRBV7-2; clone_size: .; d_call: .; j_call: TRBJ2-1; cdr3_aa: CASSLAWLAGDEQFF; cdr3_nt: TGTGCCAGCAGCTTAGCGTGGCTAGCCGGTGATGAGCAGTTCTTC
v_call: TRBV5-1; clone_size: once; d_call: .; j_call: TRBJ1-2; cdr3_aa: CASSFDRPIGYTF; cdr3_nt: TGCGCCAGCAGCTTCGACCGACCTATTGGCTACACCTTC
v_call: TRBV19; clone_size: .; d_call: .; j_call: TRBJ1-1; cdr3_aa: CASTLSMNTEAFF; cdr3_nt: TGTGCCAGTACCCTATCCATGAACACTGAAGCTTTCTTT
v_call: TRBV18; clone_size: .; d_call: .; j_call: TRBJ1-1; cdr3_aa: CASSLTGIGDTEAFF; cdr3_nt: TGTGCCAGCTCCCTCACAGGGATTGGTGACACTGAAGCTTTCTTT
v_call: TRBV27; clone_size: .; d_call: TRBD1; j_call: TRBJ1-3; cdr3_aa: CASRRTGGNTIYF; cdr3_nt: TGTGCCAGCAGACGGACAGGGGGAAACACCATATATTTT
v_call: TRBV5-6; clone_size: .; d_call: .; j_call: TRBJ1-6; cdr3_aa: CASSLGGALVGSPLHF; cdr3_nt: TGTGCCAGCAGCTTGGGAGGGGCACTTGTTGGTTCACCCCTCCACTTT
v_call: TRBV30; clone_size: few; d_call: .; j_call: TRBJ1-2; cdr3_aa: CAWNKQTAYYGYTF; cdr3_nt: TGTGCCTGGAATAAACAGACAGCCTACTATGGCTACACCTTC
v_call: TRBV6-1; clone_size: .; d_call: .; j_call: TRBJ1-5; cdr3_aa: CASAGVIRLGQPQHF; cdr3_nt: TGTGCCAGCGCCGGAGTAATACGACTCGGCCAGCCCCAGCATTTT
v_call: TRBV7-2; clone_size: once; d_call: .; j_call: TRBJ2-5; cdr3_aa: CACSRLGGETQYF; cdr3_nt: TGTGCCTGCAGCCGACTAGGGGGAGAGACCCAGTACTTC
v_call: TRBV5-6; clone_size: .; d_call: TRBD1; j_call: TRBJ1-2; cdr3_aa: CASSFPVTGAYGYTF; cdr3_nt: TGTGCCAGCAGCTTCCCAGTGACAGGGGCCTATGGCTACACCTTC
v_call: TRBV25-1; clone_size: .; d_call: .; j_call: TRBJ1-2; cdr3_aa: CASSGYGAIGGYTF; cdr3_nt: TGTGCCAGCAGTGGATACGGTGCCATTGGTGGCTACACCTTC
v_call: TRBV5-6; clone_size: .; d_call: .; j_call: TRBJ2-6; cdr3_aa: CASSPNSGGSGANVLTF; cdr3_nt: TGTGCCAGCAGCCCCAACTCAGGCGGTTCTGGGGCCAACGTCCTGACTTTC
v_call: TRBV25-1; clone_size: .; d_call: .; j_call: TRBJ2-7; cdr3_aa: CASSEAGKVYEQYF; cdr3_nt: TGTGCCAGCAGTGAGGCAGGGAAGGTCTACGAGCAGTACTTC
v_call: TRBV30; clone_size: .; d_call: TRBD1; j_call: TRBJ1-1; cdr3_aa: CAFRTGPRAFF; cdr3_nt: TGTGCCTTTCGGACAGGCCCGAGGGCTTTCTTT
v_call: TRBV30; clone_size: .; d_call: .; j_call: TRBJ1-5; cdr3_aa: CAWSVGSTGQPQHF; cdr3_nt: TGTGCCTGGAGTGTGGGGTCCACCGGGCAGCCCCAGCATTTT
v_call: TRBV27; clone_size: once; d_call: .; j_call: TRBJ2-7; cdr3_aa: CASSLISGYSYEQYF; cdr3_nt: TGTGCCAGCAGTTTAATCAGCGGGTACTCCTACGAGCAGTACTTC